This TCR beta chain came from a study of T cells in Graves' hyperthyroidism and ophthalmopathy (dated by TCRdb to the late 2010s). In terms of the full investigation: Peripheral blood samples were taken at initial diagnosis, before any treatment was given. The study also compared thyroid tissue and blood T-cell repertoires from several Graves' hyperthyroidism patients. Whether ophthalmopathy could be predicted prospectively was tested in an independent validation cohort made up of 18 hyperthyroidism patients plus 17 patients who later progressed to ophthalmopathy. The paper describes TCR Vbeta CDR3 sequencing of about 140 peripheral blood samples, made up of roughly 40 ophthalmopathy patients, approximately 73 hyperthyroidism patients and some 17 progressor patients. TCR V-J signatures able to tell the groups apart were searched for in a discovery cohort of some 100 patients, of whom more than 40 had Graves' ophthalmopathy and about 60 had stable Graves' hyperthyroidism. Once sampling was done, hyperthyroidism patients were given methimazole at a starting dose of 30 mg daily, whereas ophthalmopathy patients were given high-dose intravenous methylprednisolone. For training and testing, the 80 to 100 patients in the discovery cohort were randomly divided in a 7:3 ratio.

The TCR beta CDR3 regions were amplified from the RNA transcripts. The first round of RT-PCR for the TCR CDR3 was performed with the HTBI primer set and the Qiagen OneStep RT-PCR kit. A second multiplex PCR round built the libraries, followed by size selection and purification. Sequencing of the libraries was done on an Illumina HiSeq2000 using paired-end 100 bp reads. The paper's data handling went like this. SOAPnuke was used to process the raw data, throwing out any read that contained adapters or uncalled bases, had a mean Phred below 15, or lacked an exact constant-primer or identifier match. High-quality paired reads were merged with COPE v1.2.5, and unique nucleotide sequences were defined as clonotypes. MiTCR v1.1 was used to align clonotypes to the IMGT TRBV, TRBD and TRBJ reference segments. The analysis was restricted to V-J combinations with a frequency above 0.0001, which together covered 99.2% of the repertoires. A TCS score was defined as the ratio of F50 (clonal expansion) to E x V (chaos), with BLOSUM62-based TCRdist applied between CDR3 peptides within each V-J. Welch's t-statistics and random forest reduced roughly 500 V-J features to roughly 13, which were used in a naive Bayes classifier (R e1071). TCRdb reworked the public reads: Q25 trimming with fastp, MiXCR clone assembly, productive beta chains retained. Each CDR3 protein appears once, grouped with its most common genes and DNA. TCRdb's processing, not the authors', yielded these V and J calls. The sample has 480,000 or so distinct CDR3 sequences on record, about an eighth of them singletons. Clones ranked in the top ten supply about a sixth of the sample.

The paper as a whole reports these results and caveats: In validation, progression to ophthalmopathy was predicted by the model with 70% to 71% sensitivity and 72.22% specificity, a median of 6.5 months before onset. Blood samples also contained most of the expanded thyroid clonotypes (frequency above 0.001), which suggests that blood repertoires may reflect thyroid immune responses. Ophthalmopathy was separated from stable hyperthyroidism by a 13 V-J signature model, with over 85% sensitivity and about 81% specificity obtained in cross-validation and 80%/75% obtained in testing. Sample size was not statistically predetermined, and investigators were not blinded to group allocation.

Stable Graves' hyperthyroidism was defined as no progression to ophthalmopathy during 18 months of follow-up. Hyperthyroidism patients were newly diagnosed, with disease duration under 2 months, and aged 18 to 65 years. Any patient with an uncontrolled infection, another autoimmune disease, pregnancy or lactation was excluded. Diagnoses relied on clinical symptoms, serum thyroxine and TRAb, thyroid ultrasound and orbital computed tomography. Ficoll-Paque density gradient centrifugation was used to isolate PBMCs from 8.5 to 10 ml of fresh peripheral blood. Total RNA was extracted with Trizol reagent, and quality was checked on an Agilent 2100 Bioanalyzer. The CDR3 spans 13 residues, from the cysteine through the phenylalanine. Kept here is only the CDR3 DNA, which spans 39 bases and is read in frame from base 1. V lost 3 bases and J lost 3 bases; the stretch between them is 8 bases long. This clonotype was counted many times. The target of this receptor is not known. Within one base of it there is no much larger clone, and no base qualities were kept.

The sequence derives from a woman under 30 with Graves' hyperthyroidism. Recombination connected TRBV12-3 or TRBV12-4 to TRBJ1-1; the D segment cannot be called with confidence. The sequenced sample consisted of blood. The CDR3 amino acid sequence is: CASSFGVDTEAFF. The bases are TGTGCCAGCAGTTTCGGCGTGGACACTGAAGCTTTCTTT.